This T cell receptor beta chain was sequenced during a study of long-term antiretroviral therapy in people with HIV. General study findings and limits: Clones showing expansion before ART dominated the repertoire at all time points. Although diversity increased after ART, it remained lower than in transplant donor controls.

The CDR3 is 12 amino acids. Germline CDR1 MGHDK, CDR2 SYGVNS. Trimming took off 5 bases at V and 2 bases at J, with 5 bases between the two ends. Treatment for every participant with HIV took place in the United States. Running of the v3.0 immunoSEQ assay took place at survey level. For each individual sample, sequencing targeted about 40,000-55,000 T-cell genomes. Here immunoSEQ multiplex PCR was the method, and the copy in TCRdb shows in-frame clones only, minus some. This table has about 33,000 clones, roughly 95% appearing once. On this clone itself: Its target is unknown.

The origin of this receptor is a man between 25 and 39 years old with HIV. This chain links TRBV25-1 with TRBJ2-3; D not certain. The sample consisted of unsorted PBMCs, taken about 6.6 years after starting antiretroviral therapy. The CDR3 loop reads CASSYLTDTQYF. CDR3 sequence (DNA): TGTGCCAGCAGTTACCTCACAGATACGCAGTATTTT. The full variable domain, in which reference TRBV25-1 and TRBJ2-3 provide the parts outside the CDR3, is EADIYQTPRYLVIGTGKKITLECSQTMGHDKMYWYQQDPGMELHLIHYSYGVNSTEKGDLSSESTVSRIRTEHFPLTLESARPSHTSQYLCASSYLTDTQYFGPGTRLTVL.